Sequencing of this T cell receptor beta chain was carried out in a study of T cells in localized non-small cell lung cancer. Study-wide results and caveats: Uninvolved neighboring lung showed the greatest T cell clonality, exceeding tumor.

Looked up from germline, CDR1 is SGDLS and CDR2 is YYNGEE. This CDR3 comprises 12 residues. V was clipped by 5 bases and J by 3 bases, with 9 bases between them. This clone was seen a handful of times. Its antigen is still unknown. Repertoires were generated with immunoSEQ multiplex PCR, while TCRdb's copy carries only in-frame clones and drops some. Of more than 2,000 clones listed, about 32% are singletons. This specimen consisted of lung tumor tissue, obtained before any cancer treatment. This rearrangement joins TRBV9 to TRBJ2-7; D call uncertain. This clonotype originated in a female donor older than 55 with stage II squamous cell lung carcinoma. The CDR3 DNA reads TGTGCCAGCAGTGTGGGCGGCTACGAGCAGTACTTC. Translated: CASSVGGYEQYF. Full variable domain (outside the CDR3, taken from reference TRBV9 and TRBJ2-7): DSGVTQTPKHLITATGQRVTLRCSPRSGDLSVYWYQQSLDQGLQFLIQYYNGEERAKGNILERFSAQQFPDLHSELNLSSLELGDSALYFCASSVGGYEQYFGPGTRLTVT.